The 6 T cell receptor beta chains below all came from one sample that was sequenced in a study of vaccination and CD4 T cells after COVID-19. Treatment given: roughly 11-day PBMC culture with coronavirus spike peptide pools or control peptides (ViraFEST assay). The assay that was used to sequence DNA from cultured CD4+ T cells was the Oncomine TCR Beta short-read assay. TCRdb fed the PCR reads into MiXCR, producing one record per CDR3 protein. There are approximately 1,600 distinct CDR3 sequences in the sample; 55% to 75% occur only once, and roughly 38% lies in the top ten. No antigen has been identified for these receptors. The sample consisted of CD4+ T cells from blood, cultured in vitro, taken after SARS-CoV-2 vaccination. The receptors stem from a human donor who had recovered from COVID-19.

Concerning this clonotype: The junction differs from germline at one of its ends, possibly a read error. The CDR3 nucleotides are TGTACCACCAGTGAGGGGGGAGCTTACAATGAGCAGTTCTTC. Its protein is CTTSEGGAYNEQFF. This chain connects TRBV24-1 to TRBJ2-1, with D perhaps TRBD1 or TRBD2 (6 bases each). This CDR3 contains 14 residues. Germline V gene sequence: CDR1 KGHDR, CDR2 SFDVKD.

This clonotype was detected a few times. This sequence joins TRBV20-1 and TRBJ1-2; 12 nucleotides agree with TRBD1. CDR3 length equals 14 residues. V gave up 5 bases and J gave up 4 bases; unmatched junction bases: 5. CDR1 and CDR2 from the germline V gene are DFQATT and SNEGSKA (reference sequence). CDR3 nucleotides: TGCAGTGCTGCACGGGACAGGGGGCTCTATGGCTACACCTTC. It is translated as CSAARDRGLYGYTF.

The chain recombines TRBV20-1 with TRBJ2-5, with 8 positions matching TRBD2. Germline loops: CDR1 DFQATT, CDR2 SNEGSKA (reference sequence). The CDR3 has 13 residues. V shed 6 bases and J 1 base; nucleotides not matched to a gene: 4. Written as DNA, the CDR3 is TGCAGTGCGCCGAGCGGGGGCCAAGAGACCCAGTACTTC. It encodes CSAPSGGQETQYF.

This clonotype is large within its sample. V usage is TRBV11-2 and J usage is TRBJ2-7; D may be TRBD2 (5 bases). Germline lookup yields CDR1 SGHAT and CDR2 FQNNGV. V gave up 1 base and J gave up 6 bases, with 13 bases separating them. The CDR3 length is 14 residues. The CDR3 loop is CASSLVVGAGEQYF. In DNA, the CDR3 is TGTGCCAGCAGCTTAGTAGTGGGTGCGGGCGAGCAGTACTTC. The full variable domain, rest sourced from reference TRBV11-2 and TRBJ2-7, is EAGVAQSPRYKIIEKRQSVAFWCNPISGHATLYWYQQILGQGPKLLIQFQNNGVVDDSQLPKDRFSAERLKGVDSTLKIQPAKLEDSAVYLCASSLVVGAGEQYFGPGTRLTVT.

The chain uses TRBV5-1 and TRBJ1-5; D unclear. Germline assignment: CDR1 SGHRS and CDR2 YFSETQ. The V gene lost 0 bases and the J gene lost 3 bases, with 10 bases spanning the gap. The CDR3 sequence is 15 residues long. The CDR3 protein is CASSLVGGDNQPQHF. The DNA for the CDR3 is TGCGCCAGCAGCTTGGTTGGCGGGGACAATCAGCCCCAGCATTTT.

In this sample, this clonotype turned up a few times. J is TRBJ1-5 and V is TRBV6-5; 8 bases agree with TRBD1. The CDR3 length is 15 residues. After removal of 2 bases from V and 5 bases from J, the junction contained 5 bases not matched to a gene. Germline V lookup: CDR1 MNHEY, CDR2 SVGAGI. The CDR3 sequence is CASSYGQGPDQPQHF. The CDR3 bases are TGTGCCAGCAGTTACGGACAGGGACCCGATCAGCCCCAGCATTTT.